This entry lists 18 T cell receptor beta chains sequenced from one sample in a study of Ad26.COV2.S vaccination and SARS-CoV-2 variants. The assay was immunoSEQ multiplex PCR, and TCRdb's table has in-frame clones only and misses some. The sample has hundreds of thousands of clones, 70% to 90% seen once; the top ten hold around 11%. Treatment noted: about 20 received Ad26.COV2.S at low or high dose, single or two shots; 5 received placebo; per-sample allocation not given. Specimens were obtained on day 63 following the first vaccine or placebo injection. Material: peripheral blood, obtained in a trial of Ad26.COV2.S vaccine versus placebo. The receptors derive from a person aged 18-60 years who received the Ad26.COV2.S COVID-19 vaccine or a placebo.

The rearrangement uses TRBV9 and TRBJ2-1; D not resolved. The CDR3 is 16 amino acids. The germline gives CDR1 SGDLS, CDR2 YYNGEE. V was cut by 5 bases and J by 4 bases, with 19 bases left in between. The DNA for the CDR3 is TGTGCCAGCAGTCTCGTGGTGAATAAAAGGTACAATGAGCAGTTCTTC. It codes for CASSLVVNKRYNEQFF. The full variable domain, completed using reference TRBV9 and TRBJ2-1, is DSGVTQTPKHLITATGQRVTLRCSPRSGDLSVYWYQQSLDQGLQFLIQYYNGEERAKGNILERFSAQQFPDLHSELNLSSLELGDSALYFCASSLVVNKRYNEQFFGPGTRLTVL.

This chain uses TRBV20-1 with TRBJ2-3; D is unclear. V lost 7 bases and J lost 4, with 9 bases in between. CDR1 and CDR2 (germline): DFQATT, SNEGSKA (reference sequence). The CDR3 has 11 amino acids. CDR3 loop: CSVIPADTQYF. CDR3 in DNA: TGCAGTGTCATTCCCGCAGATACGCAGTATTTT.

This sequence joins TRBV11-2 and TRBJ2-3; D is ambiguous. Trimming left V 5 bases short and J 4 bases short, with 13 bases between. The CDR3 is made up of 14 amino acids. Germline V CDR1 and CDR2: SGHAT, FQNNGV. The CDR3 DNA reads TGTGCCAGCAGCCCCGGACCTGGGTCAGATACGCAGTATTTT. Translating gives CASSPGPGSDTQYF. Supplemented by reference TRBV11-2 and TRBJ2-3, the full variable domain reads EAGVAQSPRYKIIEKRQSVAFWCNPISGHATLYWYQQILGQGPKLLIQFQNNGVVDDSQLPKDRFSAERLKGVDSTLKIQPAKLEDSAVYLCASSPGPGSDTQYFGPGTRLTVL.

J is TRBJ2-7 and V is TRBV11-2; D gene unclear. Looked up from germline, CDR1 is SGHAT and CDR2 is FQNNGV. The CDR3 totals 11 residues. V lost 5 bases and J lost 12, with 14 bases in between. The CDR3 DNA reads TGTGCCAGCAGCGAGTGGCCAGCACGGTACTTC. This sequence encodes CASSEWPARYF. Using reference TRBV11-2 and TRBJ2-7 for the parts outside the CDR3, the full variable domain is EAGVAQSPRYKIIEKRQSVAFWCNPISGHATLYWYQQILGQGPKLLIQFQNNGVVDDSQLPKDRFSAERLKGVDSTLKIQPAKLEDSAVYLCASSEWPARYFGPGTRLTVT.

This sequence joins TRBV4-1 and TRBJ1-4, with 9 bases that match TRBD1. Germline loops: CDR1 MGHRA, CDR2 YSYEKL. J lost 6 bases, V lost 6 bases, and 11 bases had no gene match. The length of the CDR3 is 16 residues. This CDR3 reads CASSPGGRQGDEKLFF. The CDR3 region has the DNA TGCGCCAGCAGTCCCGGAGGGAGACAGGGGGATGAAAAACTGTTTTTT.

This CDR3 reads CTSSRKKFKTRGYTF. The CDR3 nucleotides read TGCACCAGCAGCCGGAAAAAATTTAAAACGCGCGGCTACACCTTC. The chain recombines TRBV1 with TRBJ1-2. TRBV1 is assigned pseudogene status. CDR3 length: 15 amino acids.

The chain recombines TRBV28 with TRBJ2-7; D uncertain. Between the trimmed V and J ends, which lost 7 bases and 2 bases, there was a span of 12 bases. The germline CDR1 and CDR2 sequences are MDHEN and SYDVKM. The length of the CDR3 is 13 residues. This chain's CDR3 is CASKVSATYEQYF. CDR3 coding DNA: TGTGCCAGCAAAGTTTCAGCGACCTACGAGCAGTACTTC.

The chain joins TRBV4-1 to TRBJ1-5; no definite D call. Germline V gives CDR1 MGHRA, CDR2 YSYEKL. Trimming stripped 0 bases from V and 9 bases from J, with 9 bases between. The CDR3 contains 13 residues. The CDR3 sequence: CASSQEVGRPQHF. CDR3 nucleotides: TGCGCCAGCAGCCAAGAAGTGGGGAGGCCCCAGCATTTT.

This clone was counted only a few times. The J gene is TRBJ2-6, the V gene TRBV5-1, with D possibly TRBD1 on 6 matching bases. The CDR3 extends over 18 amino acids. Germline CDR1 is SGHRS and CDR2 is YFSETQ. V was cut by 5 bases and J by 3 bases, with 21 bases left in between. CDR3 in DNA: TGCGCCAGCAGGGGACAAGCCTTATTATTTGGTGGGGCCAACGTCCTGACTTTC. It codes for CASRGQALLFGGANVLTF.

V gene TRBV5-4 combines with J gene TRBJ2-1, with TRBD2 identical over 11 bases. The CDR3 spans 16 residues. Germline CDR1 is SGHNT and CDR2 is YYREEE (reference sequence). Unmatched junction bases numbered 8, after V lost 3 bases and J lost 6 bases. CDR3 DNA: TGTGCCAGCAGCTCCGGGACTAGCGGAGGATTCAATGAGCAGTTCTTC. Amino acid sequence: CASSSGTSGGFNEQFF. Combining the CDR3 with reference TRBV5-4 and TRBJ2-1 gives the whole variable domain ETGVTQSPTHLIKTRGQQVTLRCSSQSGHNTVSWYQQALGQGPQFIFQYYREEENGRGNFPPRFSGLQFPNYSSELNVNALELDDSALYLCASSSGTSGGFNEQFFGPGTRLTVL.

The rearrangement links TRBV6-5 to TRBJ1-2; D unclear. Germline V gives CDR1 MNHEY, CDR2 SVGAGI. The V end lost 0 bases, the J end lost 4 bases, and 9 bases lay between the germline ends. The CDR3 is 14 residues long. This CDR3 is CASSYSRDGYGYTF. In DNA form, the CDR3 reads TGTGCCAGCAGTTACTCTAGGGATGGCTATGGCTACACCTTC.

The rearrangement uses TRBV5-6 and TRBJ1-6; D is perhaps TRBD1 (5 bases). V was pared by 4 bases and J by 0 bases, with 14 bases between. The CDR3 extends over 17 amino acids. Germline-derived CDR1 and CDR2 are SGHDT and YYEEEE. CDR3 protein: CASSRRDASSYNSPLHF. Written as DNA, the CDR3 is TGTGCCAGCAGCCGCCGGGACGCGAGCTCCTATAATTCACCCCTCCACTTT.

The count of this clone is one. The chain employs TRBV5-5 and TRBJ1-2; tentatively, D is TRBD1 (6 bases). There are 15 residues in the CDR3. Between the trimmed V and J ends, which lost 3 bases and 0 bases, there was a span of 12 bases. Germline CDR1 and CDR2: SGHKS and YYEKEE (reference sequence). The CDR3 coding sequence is TGTGCCAGCAGCTCCCGGGGGCCCACTAACTATGGCTACACCTTC. As protein: CASSSRGPTNYGYTF.

The rearrangement joins TRBV10-1 to TRBJ2-1; D tentatively reads TRBD1 or TRBD2 (5 bases each). This CDR3 region has 14 residues. Trimming took 8 bases from V and 8 from J, leaving 19 bases between them. Looked up from germline, CDR1 is WNHNN and CDR2 is SYGVQD (reference sequence). The CDR3 reads CASPADWGFDEQFF. CDR3 bases: TGCGCCAGCCCTGCGGACTGGGGCTTCGATGAGCAGTTCTTC.

This clone has only one observation. This chain connects TRBV6-5 to TRBJ2-3, with 7 bases that match TRBD1. The CDR3 runs to 15 residues. Germline V lookup: CDR1 MNHEY, CDR2 SVGAGI. V lost 4 bases to trimming and J lost 4 bases; unmatched junction nucleotides: 8. The CDR3 DNA is TGTGCCAGCAGTTCGACAGGGCGGCGGGCAGATACGCAGTATTTT. The encoded protein is CASSSTGRRADTQYF.

V usage is TRBV7-2 and J usage is TRBJ2-7; the D is unclear. Per the germline V gene, CDR1 is SGHTA and CDR2 is FQGNSA. The CDR3 runs 13 residues. With 5 bases removed from V and 3 bases from J, the gap between germline ends came to 11 bases. CDR3 bases: TGTGCCAGCAGCCCGGTTGAAGGCTACGAGCAGTACTTC. Protein sequence: CASSPVEGYEQYF.

The chain carries TRBV11-2 and TRBJ2-2; TRBD2 matches 11 bases. CDR3 length equals 16 residues. V lost 2 bases, J lost 6 bases, and 5 bases stayed unmatched. Germline V gene data show CDR1 as SGHAT and CDR2 as FQNNGV. CDR3 region: CASSLWSSGGAGELFF. The CDR3 nucleotides are TGTGCCAGCAGCTTATGGAGTAGCGGGGGGGCCGGGGAGCTGTTTTTT.

This clone has only a few counts. The rearrangement links TRBV18 to TRBJ1-5; 10 bases line up with TRBD1. Germline V gene sequence: CDR1 KGHSH, CDR2 LQKENI. The J segment lost 6 bases and the V segment lost 5 bases, leaving 7 bases of the junction unmatched. The CDR3 covers 15 residues. The CDR3 loop is CASSKDRGHGQPQHF. The CDR3 DNA sequence: TGTGCCAGCTCAAAAGACAGGGGGCATGGTCAGCCCCAGCATTTT.